Below are 16 T cell receptor beta chains sequenced from a single sample in a study of cytomegalovirus exposure and HLA in healthy donors. PCR amplification relied on 60 Vbeta primers (plus 13 Jbeta primers). Sequenced by immunoSEQ multiplex PCR; TCRdb stores in-frame clones only, minus some. The sample spans about 78,000 clones; the ten largest clones claim 6% to 8%. Sequencing used PBMCs. These TCRs come from a female donor in good health and CMV-seropositive.

The rearrangement links TRBV19 to TRBJ1-5; 7 bases map to TRBD1. Trimming took 6 bases from V and 3 from J; bases not matched to a gene: 5. Per germline, CDR1 LNHDA and CDR2 SQIVND (reference sequence). This CDR3 is built from 14 residues. DNA of the CDR3: TGTGCCAGTAGAACCGACAGGGACAATCAGCCCCAGCATTTT. This sequence encodes CASRTDRDNQPQHF.

The rearrangement links TRBV19 to TRBJ1-5; D is uncertain. This CDR3 is built from 15 residues. The germline V gene encodes CDR1 LNHDA and CDR2 SQIVND (reference sequence). Trimming left V 6 bases short and J 1 base short, with 13 bases between. The CDR3 loop is CASRSPGGSNQPQHF. CDR3 sequence (DNA): TGTGCCAGTAGAAGTCCGGGAGGGAGCAATCAGCCCCAGCATTTT.

On this clone: This specimen includes other DNA sequences encoding the same CDR3. The rearrangement joins TRBV7-2 to TRBJ1-2; 9 bases align to TRBD1. CDR1 and CDR2 from the germline V gene are SGHTA and FQGNSA. The CDR3 sequence is 13 residues long. Germline trimming cut 4 bases from V and 8 bases from J; bases unmatched to any gene: 5. The CDR3 nucleotides are TGTGCCAGCAGCTATCGGACAGGGGAAGGCTACACCTTC. Translated: CASSYRTGEGYTF.

The chain links TRBV30 to TRBJ1-5, with D possibly TRBD1 on 5 matching bases. V lost 2 bases and J lost 5, with 10 bases in between. The CDR3 spans 13 residues. CDR1 is GTSNPN, CDR2 SVGIG, per germline (reference sequence). The CDR3, as DNA: TGTGCCTGGAGTCAGGGTTTGGATCAGCCCCAGCATTTT. This gives the protein CAWSQGLDQPQHF.

The gene calls are TRBV29-1 and TRBJ1-1; 8 nucleotides match TRBD1. The CDR3 runs 14 residues. Germline CDR1 and CDR2: SQVTM and ANQGSEA. Germline trimming cut 1 base from V and 1 base from J; bases unmatched to any gene: 2. The CDR3 is CSVEGDRGNTEAFF. CDR3 in DNA: TGCAGCGTTGAAGGAGACAGGGGGAACACTGAAGCTTTCTTT.

This chain connects TRBV5-1 to TRBJ2-5, with D possibly TRBD1 on 6 matching bases. There are 15 residues in the CDR3. V lost 6 bases to trimming and J lost 0 bases, with 15 bases between them. CDR1 is SGHRS, CDR2 YFSETQ, per germline. As DNA, the CDR3 is TGCGCCAGCAAGCTCTGGACAGCCCACCAAGAGACCCAGTACTTC. This sequence encodes CASKLWTAHQETQYF.

The chain joins TRBV7-9 to TRBJ1-3; D gene uncertain. The CDR3 runs to 15 residues. V was clipped by 5 bases and J by 0 bases, with 11 bases between them. Germline V gene data show CDR1 as SEHNR and CDR2 as FQNEAQ (reference sequence). CDR3 region: CASSQGLSSGNTIYF. The CDR3 DNA follows: TGTGCCAGCAGCCAAGGACTGAGCTCTGGAAACACCATATATTTT.

The chain employs TRBV5-1 and TRBJ2-5, with TRBD1 matching over 7 bases. TRBJ2-7 matches the DNA end more closely, so the J call is doubtful. This CDR3 has 14 amino acids. Germline V gene data show CDR1 as SGHRS and CDR2 as YFSETQ. In DNA form, the CDR3 reads TGCGCCAGCAGCCGGGACAGCGCTTCCTACGAGCAGTACTTC. Translation gives CASSRDSASYEQYF.

The CDR3 DNA reads TGTGCCAGCAGCACGGGACAGTCTATCCACGAGCAGTACTTC. This encodes CASSTGQSIHEQYF. The gene calls are TRBV7-9 and TRBJ2-7; TRBD1 agrees at 7 bases. From germline, CDR1 is SEHNR and CDR2 FQNEAQ (reference sequence). The CDR3 is 14 amino acids. Germline trimming cut 5 bases from V and 5 bases from J; bases unmatched to any gene: 9.

V gene TRBV11-1 combines with J gene TRBJ2-3, with 9 bases identical to TRBD2. The V gene's germline CDR1 is SGHAT and CDR2 FQDESV (reference sequence). The ends lost 2 bases at V and 0 bases at J; junction bases unmatched: 3. This CDR3 has 16 residues. The CDR3: CASSLLAGSSTDTQYF. DNA for the CDR3: TGTGCCAGCAGCTTACTAGCGGGATCCAGCACAGATACGCAGTATTTT.

CDR3 sequence: CASSDPGQGFRGYTF. The CDR3 nucleotides are TGTGCCAGCAGCGATCCGGGACAGGGTTTTCGAGGCTACACCTTC. This chain joins TRBV5-5 and TRBJ1-2; 9 nucleotides match TRBD1. The trim removed 4 bases at V and 8 bases at J, leaving 12 bases unmatched. Germline V gene lookup returns CDR1 SGHKS and CDR2 YYEKEE (reference sequence). CDR3 size: 15 residues. The whole variable domain, remainder taken from reference TRBV5-5 and TRBJ1-2, is DAGVTQSPTHLIKTRGQQVTLRCSPISGHKSVSWYQQVLGQGPQFIFQYYEKEERGRGNFPDRFSARQFPNYSSELNVNALLLGDSALYLCASSDPGQGFRGYTFGSGTRLTVV.

The chain combines TRBV27 with TRBJ1-5, with D hard to call. This CDR3 has 15 amino acids. Germline assignment: CDR1 MNHEY and CDR2 SMNVEV (reference sequence). The V end lost 4 bases, the J end lost 9 bases, and 19 bases lay between the germline ends. CDR3 protein: CASSSNVFLGGPQHF. The CDR3 nucleotides are TGTGCCAGCAGTTCCAACGTCTTCCTTGGCGGGCCCCAGCATTTT.

This chain uses TRBV11-2 with TRBJ2-1, with TRBD2 identical over 15 bases. V trimming: 1 base; J trimming: 6 bases; junction bases outside the gene matches: 1. The CDR3 extends over 16 amino acids. Germline CDR1 SGHAT, CDR2 FQNNGV. This CDR3 reads CASSLGTSGGANEQFF. The CDR3 DNA follows: TGTGCCAGCAGCTTAGGGACTAGCGGGGGGGCCAATGAGCAGTTCTTC.

The CDR3 coding sequence is TGTGCCAGCAGTGGCGTGGGATTTGGGACTAGCGGGAGAGGGCTGGAAGATACGCAGTATTTT. It specifies CASSGVGFGTSGRGLEDTQYF. The chain links TRBV2 to TRBJ2-3, with TRBD2 identical over 14 bases. The CDR3 loop spans 21 amino acids. Germline CDR1 SNHLY, CDR2 FYNNEI. Trimming removed 4 bases from V and 5 bases from J; junction bases left unmatched: 20. Variable domain in full (rest from reference TRBV2 and TRBJ2-3): EPEVTQTPSHQVTQMGQEVILRCVPISNHLYFYWYRQILGQKVEFLVSFYNNEISEKSEIFDDQFSVERPDGSNFTLKIRSTKLEDSAMYFCASSGVGFGTSGRGLEDTQYFGPGTRLTVL.

The chain uses TRBV29-1 and TRBJ2-5; 8 nucleotides align to TRBD1. This CDR3 contains 15 residues. CDR1 is SQVTM, CDR2 ANQGSEA, per germline. The V gene end was trimmed by 2 bases and the J gene end by 5 bases; junction bases not matched to a gene: 10. CDR3 DNA: TGCAGCGTTGAACCCGACAGGGGTAGGGGGGAGACCCAGTACTTC. Its translation: CSVEPDRGRGETQYF. Together with reference TRBV29-1 and TRBJ2-5, the CDR3 gives the full variable domain: SAVISQKPSRDICQRGTSLTIQCQVDSQVTMMFWYRQQPGQSLTLIATANQGSEATYESGFVIDKFPISRPNLTFSTLTVSNMSPEDSSIYLCSVEPDRGRGETQYFGPGTRLLVL.

The chain is built from TRBV10-3 and TRBJ2-7; 7 bases line up with TRBD1. Trimming cost V 4 bases and J 2 bases; bases outside gene matches: 2. Germline assignment: CDR1 ENHRY and CDR2 SYGVKD. This CDR3 comprises 13 residues. CDR3 in amino acids: CAISVQGPYEQYF. CDR3 sequence (DNA): TGTGCCATCAGTGTACAGGGGCCCTACGAGCAGTACTTC.